This T cell receptor (beta chain) emerged from a study of shared clonotypes between healthy human individuals. The study's findings and limits: It was expected that sequencing depth would affect clonotype sharing among donors.

The CDR3 covers 15 residues. CDR1 is SGHTA, CDR2 FQGTGA, per germline. The V end was cut by 2 bases, the J end by 2 bases, with 10 bases between. Clones were sequenced by immunoSEQ multiplex PCR, and TCRdb holds only the in-frame ones, with some missing. The sample lists some 1.5 million clones; approximately 98% were seen once. All donors qualified as healthy HIV-negative adults and had experienced no recent acute infections or vaccinations. About this clone itself: Its target is unknown.

Sequenced input: naive CD4+ T cells sorted from blood. Noted subset: CD45RA+ positively selected. The chain joins TRBV7-3 to TRBJ2-1; the D gene is possibly TRBD2 (6 bases). The sequence was collected from a man aged 25 to 40 in good health. The CDR3 spells CASSLEGGTYNEQFF. DNA of the CDR3: TGTGCCAGCAGCTTAGAGGGAGGCACCTACAATGAGCAGTTCTTC.